In this sample, the clone carrying this T cell receptor beta chain turned up a few times. Antigen specificity is unknown. This sample was included in a study of cytomegalovirus exposure and HLA in healthy donors. Study-level points and caveats: In a later analysis, V- and J-gene trimming of beta chains associated with a DCLRE1C missense variant, replicated independently.

With 60 Vbeta and 13 Jbeta primers, the PCR was carried out. Sequencing was performed with immunoSEQ multiplex PCR; in TCRdb, only in-frame clones are kept and a portion is missing. The table records about 160,000 clones, 60% to 80% of them present only once. All donors participated as healthy donors of bone marrow. The source of this sequence is a woman between 40 and 50 years old in good health and CMV-seropositive. The specimen was PBMCs.

The chain's CDR3 is CASGLTTGGYTEAFF. The CDR3 DNA follows: TGTGCTAGTGGTTTGACTACAGGGGGTTACACTGAAGCTTTCTTT. The rearrangement uses TRBV12-5 and TRBJ1-1, with TRBD1 identical over 8 bases. Germline values: CDR1 LGHNT, CDR2 FRNRAP. V trimming: 2 bases; J trimming: 3 bases; junction bases outside the gene matches: 5. There are 15 residues in the CDR3.